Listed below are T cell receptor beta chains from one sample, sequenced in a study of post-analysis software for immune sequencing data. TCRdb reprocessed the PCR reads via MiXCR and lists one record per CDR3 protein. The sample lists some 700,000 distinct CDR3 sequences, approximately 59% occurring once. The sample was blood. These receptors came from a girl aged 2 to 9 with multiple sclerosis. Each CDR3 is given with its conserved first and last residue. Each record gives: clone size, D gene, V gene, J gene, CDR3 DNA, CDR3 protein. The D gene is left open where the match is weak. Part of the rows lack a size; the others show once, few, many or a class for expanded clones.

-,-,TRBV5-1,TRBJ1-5,TGCGCCAGCAGCTTGGCGGGAGGGGGATCCTATCAGCCCCAGCATTTT,CASSLAGGGSYQPQHF
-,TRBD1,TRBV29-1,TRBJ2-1,TGCAGCGTTGAAGGACAGGGGTGGTCTCTTGAGCAGTTCTTC,CSVEGQGWSLEQFF
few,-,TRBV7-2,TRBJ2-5,TGTGCCAGCAGCTTATCCGGGGTAGAGGAGACCCAGTACTTC,CASSLSGVEETQYF
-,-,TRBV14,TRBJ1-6,TGTGCCAGCATCGTAGGAGTTACCCTCCACTTT,CASIVGVTLHF
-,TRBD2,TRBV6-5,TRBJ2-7,TGTGCCAGCAGACAAACTCGGGGGGCCTACGAGCAGTACTTC,CASRQTRGAYEQYF
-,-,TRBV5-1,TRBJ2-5,TGCGCCAGCAGCTGGCAGGGCAGGGTTGAGACCCAGTACTTC,CASSWQGRVETQYF
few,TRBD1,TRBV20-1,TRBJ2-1,TGCAGTGCTTTAAACAGGGGCACCTACAATGAGCAGTTCTTC,CSALNRGTYNEQFF
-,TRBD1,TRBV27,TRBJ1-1,TGTGCCAGCAGTTCCCTCGGACAGGGATACACTGAAGCTTTCTTT,CASSSLGQGYTEAFF
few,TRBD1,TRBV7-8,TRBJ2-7,TGTGCCAGCAGCTCTTACCCAATAGACAGGGTCTACGAGCAGTACTTC,CASSSYPIDRVYEQYF
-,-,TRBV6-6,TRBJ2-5,TGTGCCAGCAGTTACAAGGGGACTCGGAAGCAAGAGACCCAGTACTTC,CASSYKGTRKQETQYF
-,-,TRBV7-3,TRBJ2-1,TGTGCCAGCAGCTATGGAGTGGGGGAGAATGAGCAGTTCTTC,CASSYGVGENEQFF
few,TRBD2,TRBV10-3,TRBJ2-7,TGTGCCATCAGGGGGACTAGCGGGGGGAGCGGCGAGCAGTACTTC,CAIRGTSGGSGEQYF
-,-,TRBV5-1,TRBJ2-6,TGCGCCAGCAGCTGGGGCAGGATTTCTGGGGCCAACGTCCTGACTTTC,CASSWGRISGANVLTF
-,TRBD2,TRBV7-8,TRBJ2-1,TGTGCCAGCAGCTTACAGACTAGCGGCTACAATGAGCAGTTCTTC,CASSLQTSGYNEQFF
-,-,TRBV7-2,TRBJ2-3,TGTGCCAGCAGCTTGGTGGGCCGGGACGGTGTCACAGATACGCAGTATTTT,CASSLVGRDGVTDTQYF
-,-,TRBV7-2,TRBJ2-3,TGTGCCAGCAGCGTACAGGTGGCAGATACGCAGTATTTT,CASSVQVADTQYF
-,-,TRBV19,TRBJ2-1,TGTGCCTCCAGGACCGGGGGTGGGTCGGAGTTCTTC,CASRTGGGSEFF
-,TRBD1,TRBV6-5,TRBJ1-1,TGTGCCAGCCGCCCGCAGGGGGCCACTGAAGCTTTCTTT,CASRPQGATEAFF